This T cell receptor (beta chain) comes out of a study of cytomegalovirus exposure and HLA in healthy donors. The PCR used 60 Vbeta and 13 Jbeta primers. This table comes from immunoSEQ multiplex PCR, and its TCRdb copy is limited to in-frame clones, with some not included. The table lists approximately 150,000 clones, 55% to 70% of them singletons. Source material: PBMCs. The sequence was obtained from a woman aged 55-75 years in good health and CMV-seropositive.

Here the CDR3 DNA reads TGTGCCAGCAGTGTGGGACTAGCGGGAATAGAGACCCAGTACTTC. Encoded protein: CASSVGLAGIETQYF. The rearrangement links TRBV6-4 to TRBJ2-5; TRBD2 matches 13 bases. The CDR3 runs 15 residues. Germline V gene lookup returns CDR1 MRHNA and CDR2 SNTAGT. Germline trimming cut 4 bases from V and 4 bases from J; bases unmatched to any gene: 3.